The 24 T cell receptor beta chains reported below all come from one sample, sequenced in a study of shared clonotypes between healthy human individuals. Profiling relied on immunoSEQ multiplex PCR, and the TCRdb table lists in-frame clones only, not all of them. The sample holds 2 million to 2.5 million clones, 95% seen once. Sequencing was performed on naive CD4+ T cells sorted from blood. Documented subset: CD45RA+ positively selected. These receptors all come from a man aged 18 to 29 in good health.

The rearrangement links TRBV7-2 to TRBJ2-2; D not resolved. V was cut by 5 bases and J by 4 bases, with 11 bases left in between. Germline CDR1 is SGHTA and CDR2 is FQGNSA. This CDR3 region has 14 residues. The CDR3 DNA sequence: TGTGCCAGCAGCCTCATTTCAGGCACCGGGGAGCTGTTTTTT. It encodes CASSLISGTGELFF. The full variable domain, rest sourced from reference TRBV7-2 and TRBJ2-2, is GAGVSQSPSNKVTEKGKDVELRCDPISGHTALYWYRQSLGQGLEFLIYFQGNSAPDKSGLPSDRFSAERTGGSVSTLTIQRTQQEDSAVYLCASSLISGTGELFFGEGSRLTVL.

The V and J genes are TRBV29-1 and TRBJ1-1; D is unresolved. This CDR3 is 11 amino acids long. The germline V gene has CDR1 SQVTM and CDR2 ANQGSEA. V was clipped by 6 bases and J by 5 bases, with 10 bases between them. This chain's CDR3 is CSVVDETEAFF. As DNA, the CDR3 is TGCAGCGTGGTGGACGAGACTGAAGCTTTCTTT.

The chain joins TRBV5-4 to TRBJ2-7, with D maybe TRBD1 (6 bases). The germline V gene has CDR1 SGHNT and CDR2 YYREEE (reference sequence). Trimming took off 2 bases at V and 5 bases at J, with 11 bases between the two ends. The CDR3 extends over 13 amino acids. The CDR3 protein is CASSLPGTHEQYF. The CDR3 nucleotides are TGTGCCAGCAGCTTACCCGGGACACACGAGCAGTACTTC.

CDR3 sequence (DNA): TGTGCCAGTAGCCCGACAGTCCACTCCTACGAGCAGTACTTC. It yields the protein CASSPTVHSYEQYF. The chain uses TRBV19 and TRBJ2-7; a weak D match, TRBD1 (5 bases). Germline CDR1 LNHDA, CDR2 SQIVND (reference sequence). The CDR3 extends over 14 amino acids. The V end was cut by 6 bases, the J end by 0 bases, with 12 bases between.

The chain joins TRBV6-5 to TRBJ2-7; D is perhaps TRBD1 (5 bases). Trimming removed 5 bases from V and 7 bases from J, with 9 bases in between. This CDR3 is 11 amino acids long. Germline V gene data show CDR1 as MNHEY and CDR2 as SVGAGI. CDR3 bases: TGTGCCAGCAGTGAACAGGATGAGCAGTACTTC. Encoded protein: CASSEQDEQYF.

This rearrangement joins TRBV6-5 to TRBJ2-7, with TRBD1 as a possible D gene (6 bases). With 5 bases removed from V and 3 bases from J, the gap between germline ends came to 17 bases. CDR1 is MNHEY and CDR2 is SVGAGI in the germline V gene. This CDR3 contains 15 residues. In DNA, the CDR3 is TGTGCCAGCAGTCGTGGGACAAAACATCTCTACGAGCAGTACTTC. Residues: CASSRGTKHLYEQYF.

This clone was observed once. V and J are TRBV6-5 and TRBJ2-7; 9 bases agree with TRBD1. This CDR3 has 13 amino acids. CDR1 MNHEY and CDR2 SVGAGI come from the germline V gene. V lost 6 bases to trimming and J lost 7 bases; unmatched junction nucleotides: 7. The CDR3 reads CASRSGTGTEQYF. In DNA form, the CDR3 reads TGTGCCAGCAGAAGTGGGACAGGGACTGAGCAGTACTTC.

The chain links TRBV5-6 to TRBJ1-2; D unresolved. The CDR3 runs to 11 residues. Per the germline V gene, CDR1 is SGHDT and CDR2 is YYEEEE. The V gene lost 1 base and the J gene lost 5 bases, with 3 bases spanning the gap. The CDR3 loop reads CASSLSYGYTF. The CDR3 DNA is TGTGCCAGCAGCTTGAGTTATGGCTACACCTTC.

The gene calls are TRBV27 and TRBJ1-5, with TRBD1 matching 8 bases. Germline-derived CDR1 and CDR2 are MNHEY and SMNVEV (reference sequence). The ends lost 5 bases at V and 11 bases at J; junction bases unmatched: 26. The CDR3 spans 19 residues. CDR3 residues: CASSRKPGGSPSLVEAQHF. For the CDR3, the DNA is TGTGCCAGCAGTAGAAAGCCAGGGGGCAGCCCTAGCCTAGTGGAGGCCCAGCATTTT.

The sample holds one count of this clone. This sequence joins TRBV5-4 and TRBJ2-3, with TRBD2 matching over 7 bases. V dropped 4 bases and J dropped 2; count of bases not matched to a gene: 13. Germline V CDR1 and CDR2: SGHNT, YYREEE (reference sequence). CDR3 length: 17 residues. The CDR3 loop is CASSLPGTKGSTDTQYF. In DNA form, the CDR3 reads TGTGCCAGCAGCCTTCCCGGGACTAAAGGGTCCACAGATACGCAGTATTTT.

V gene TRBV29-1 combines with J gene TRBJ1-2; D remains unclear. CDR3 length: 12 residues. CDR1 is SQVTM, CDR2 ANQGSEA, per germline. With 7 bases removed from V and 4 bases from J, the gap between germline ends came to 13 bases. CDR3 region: CSGVAGSYGYTF. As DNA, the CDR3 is TGCAGCGGCGTTGCGGGGAGCTATGGCTACACCTTC.

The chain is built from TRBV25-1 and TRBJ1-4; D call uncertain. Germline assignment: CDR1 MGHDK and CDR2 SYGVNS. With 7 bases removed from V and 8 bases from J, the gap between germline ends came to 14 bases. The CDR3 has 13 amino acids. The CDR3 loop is CASMRTGWEKLFF. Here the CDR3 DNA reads TGTGCCAGCATGAGGACGGGCTGGGAAAAACTGTTTTTT.

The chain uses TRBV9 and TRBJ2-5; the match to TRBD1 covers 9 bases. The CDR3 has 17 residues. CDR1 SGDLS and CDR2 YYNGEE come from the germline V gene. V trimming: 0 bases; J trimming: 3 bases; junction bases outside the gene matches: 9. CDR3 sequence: CASSVGVPGQGKETQYF. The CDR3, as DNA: TGTGCCAGCAGCGTAGGCGTCCCGGGACAGGGAAAAGAGACCCAGTACTTC. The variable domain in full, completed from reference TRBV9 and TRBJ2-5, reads DSGVTQTPKHLITATGQRVTLRCSPRSGDLSVYWYQQSLDQGLQFLIQYYNGEERAKGNILERFSAQQFPDLHSELNLSSLELGDSALYFCASSVGVPGQGKETQYFGPGTRLLVL.

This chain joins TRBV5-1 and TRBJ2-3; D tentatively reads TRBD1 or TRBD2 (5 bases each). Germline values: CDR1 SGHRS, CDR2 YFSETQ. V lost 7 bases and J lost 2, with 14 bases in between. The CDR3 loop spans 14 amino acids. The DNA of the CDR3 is TGCGCCAGCTGTTTGGGGGACCTCACAGATACGCAGTATTTT. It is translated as CASCLGDLTDTQYF.

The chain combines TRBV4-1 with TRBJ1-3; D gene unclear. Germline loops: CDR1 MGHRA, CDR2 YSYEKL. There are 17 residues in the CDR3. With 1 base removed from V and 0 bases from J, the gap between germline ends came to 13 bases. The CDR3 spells CASSQGEAPVSGNTIYF. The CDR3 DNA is TGCGCCAGCAGCCAAGGGGAAGCACCCGTCTCTGGAAACACCATATATTTT.

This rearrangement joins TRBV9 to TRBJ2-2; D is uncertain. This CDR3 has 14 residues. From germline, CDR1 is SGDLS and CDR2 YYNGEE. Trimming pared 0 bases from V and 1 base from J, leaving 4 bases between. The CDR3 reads CASSVGKNTGELFF. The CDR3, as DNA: TGTGCCAGCAGCGTAGGGAAGAACACCGGGGAGCTGTTTTTT.

The chain's CDR3 is CASSRGVFGGNEQYF. The CDR3 DNA reads as TGTGCCAGCAGCCGAGGGGTTTTTGGGGGCAACGAGCAGTACTTC. J is TRBJ2-7 and V is TRBV7-6; perhaps TRBD1 as D (6 bases). Germline lookup yields CDR1 SGHVS and CDR2 FNYEAQ. This CDR3 is built from 15 residues. The germline V and J ends were trimmed by 5 bases and 5 bases, with 19 bases remaining between them.

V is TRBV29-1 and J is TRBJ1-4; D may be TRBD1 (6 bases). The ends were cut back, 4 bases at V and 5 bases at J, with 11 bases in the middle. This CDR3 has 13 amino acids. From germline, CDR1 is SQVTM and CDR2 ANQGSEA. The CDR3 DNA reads TGCAGCGTTGTTAGGCAGGGGAATGAAAAACTGTTTTTT. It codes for CSVVRQGNEKLFF.

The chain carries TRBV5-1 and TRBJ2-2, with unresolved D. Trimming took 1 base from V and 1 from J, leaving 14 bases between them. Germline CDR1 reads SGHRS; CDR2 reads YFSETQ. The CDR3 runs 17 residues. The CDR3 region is CASSLSYGSQNTGELFF. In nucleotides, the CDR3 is TGCGCCAGCAGCTTGTCGTACGGCTCTCAGAACACCGGGGAGCTGTTTTTT.

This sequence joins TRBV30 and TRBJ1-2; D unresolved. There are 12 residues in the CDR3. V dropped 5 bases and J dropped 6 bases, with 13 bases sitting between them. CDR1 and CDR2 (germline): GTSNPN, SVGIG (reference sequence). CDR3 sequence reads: CAWDALGHGYTF. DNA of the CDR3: TGTGCCTGGGATGCCCTAGGGCATGGCTACACCTTC.

CDR3 residues: CASSPAERSLGEQYF. The CDR3 DNA follows: TGCGCCAGCAGCCCGGCCGAAAGGAGTCTCGGCGAGCAGTACTTC. This chain uses TRBV5-1 with TRBJ2-7; D ambiguous. The V end lost 4 bases, the J end lost 6 bases, and 20 bases lay between the germline ends. Germline V gives CDR1 SGHRS, CDR2 YFSETQ. This CDR3 contains 15 residues.

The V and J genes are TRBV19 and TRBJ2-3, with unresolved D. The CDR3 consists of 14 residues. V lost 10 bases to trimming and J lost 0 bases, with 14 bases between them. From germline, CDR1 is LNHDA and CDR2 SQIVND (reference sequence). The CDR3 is CATKTGPSTDTQYF. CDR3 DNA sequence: TGTGCCACTAAGACTGGCCCTAGCACAGATACGCAGTATTTT.

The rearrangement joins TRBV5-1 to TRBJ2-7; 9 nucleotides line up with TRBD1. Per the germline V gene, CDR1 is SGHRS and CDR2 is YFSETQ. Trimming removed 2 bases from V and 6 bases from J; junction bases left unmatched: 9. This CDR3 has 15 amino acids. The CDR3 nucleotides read TGCGCCAGCAGCTTACAGGGGGCTATTCGGGGCGAGCAGTACTTC. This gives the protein CASSLQGAIRGEQYF.

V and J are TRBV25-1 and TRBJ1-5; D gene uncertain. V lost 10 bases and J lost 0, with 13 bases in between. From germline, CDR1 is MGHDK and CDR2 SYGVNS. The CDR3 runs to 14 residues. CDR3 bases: TGTGCCATTACGGGTTATCATAGCAATCAGCCCCAGCATTTT. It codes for CAITGYHSNQPQHF.